This T cell receptor beta chain was recorded in a study of vaccination and CD4 T cells after COVID-19. Study-wide findings and caveats: Convalescent patients had a median roughly 86% of reactive clones appearing only post-vaccination.

Treatment described: 10-day PBMC culture with coronavirus spike peptide pools or control peptides (ViraFEST assay). The collection of CD4+ T cells from the unexposed donor took place before the COVID-19 pandemic (2011-2018). Probes of unexposed-donor CD4+ T cells used SARS-CoV-2 S/N and four cold-coronavirus spikes (cells permitting). The Oncomine TCR Beta short-read assay generated sequence data from the DNA of cultured CD4+ T cells. Genomic DNA was extracted from cultured CD4+ T cells. TCRdb ran MiXCR on the PCR reads and lists one entry per CDR3 protein. The table records roughly 9,200 distinct CDR3 sequences, 28% of them present only once. Per germline, CDR1 MNHNS and CDR2 SASEGT. This CDR3 comprises 15 residues. The junction had 7 bases not matched to a gene; V was cut back by 6 bases and J by 0 bases. The table lists this clonotype with a few counts. Its antigen remains unknown.

V is TRBV6-1 and J is TRBJ2-7; 8 nucleotides match TRBD1. This clonotype was sampled from a human donor in good health. Sequencing was done on a sample of CD4+ T cells from blood, cultured in vitro. The CDR3 is CASRLRQGSSYEQYF. CDR3 coding DNA: TGTGCCAGCAGACTCCGACAGGGGTCCTCCTACGAGCAGTACTTC.